The T cell receptor beta chain described here comes from a study of graft-versus-host responses after intestinal transplantation. V lost 5 bases and J lost 5, with 6 bases in between. Germline CDR1 is PRHDT and CDR2 is FYEKMQ (reference sequence). The CDR3 runs to 11 residues. Clones were sequenced by immunoSEQ multiplex PCR, and TCRdb holds only the in-frame ones, with some missing. This table holds about 86,000 clones, 88% found once. This clone was recorded only once. Its cognate antigen is unknown. This clonotype originated in a human donor who was the organ donor for an intestinal transplant. The sequencing used unstimulated CD4+ T cells sorted from spleen or lymph node cells, collected before transplant. V is TRBV13 and J is TRBJ1-2; D unresolved. The CDR3 is CASSLQYGYTF. DNA for the CDR3: TGTGCCAGCAGCCTCCAGTATGGCTACACCTTC.